Many counts were recorded for the clone carrying this T cell receptor beta chain. The antigen remains undetermined. MiXCR, run by TCRdb on the reads, gives a single entry per CDR3 protein. This sample yields hundreds of thousands of distinct CDR3 sequences, of which about 11% are seen a single time; 10% to 13% belongs to the top ten. The data belong to a study of T cell repertoires in cytomegalovirus infection. Study summary: Matching HLA type, along with CMV infection, was indicated by public TCR beta signatures. General study points: Identification of carriers of CMV plus the relevant HLA was performed using cumulative public TCR beta family frequency. What dominated the ex vivo response were HLA-C-restricted CMV-specific TCR beta clonotypes.

The length of the CDR3 is 14 residues. The germline gives CDR1 SEHNR, CDR2 FQNEAQ (reference sequence). V dropped 8 bases and J dropped 3; count of bases not matched to a gene: 6. The gene calls are TRBV7-9 and TRBJ1-2, with 10 bases matching TRBD1. This sequence was found in a human donor in good health (CMV status not recorded). Some clones in this sample may be carry-over from other donors' samples. Sequencing used PBMCs. The CDR3 region has the DNA TGTGCCAGCGCCACCGGGACAGGGGACTATGGCTACACCTTC. It specifies CASATGTGDYGYTF.